The following is a T cell receptor beta chain sequence with its context. The table came from immunoSEQ multiplex PCR; TCRdb's copy has only in-frame clones and leaves some out. The table shows some 97,000 clones, with roughly nine tenths occurring only once. This record belongs to a study of blood T cell repertoires in COVID-19. Sequencing used peripheral blood. The origin of this receptor is a man aged 55 to 69 with acute or convalescent COVID-19.

The CDR3 loop reads CASNPQGSNEKLFF. As DNA, the CDR3 is TGTGCCAGCAACCCACAGGGGAGTAATGAAAAACTGTTTTTT. The V and J genes are TRBV6-6 and TRBJ1-4, with 7 bases fitting TRBD1. The germline gives CDR1 MNHNY, CDR2 SVGAGI (reference sequence). The CDR3 consists of 14 residues. V was pared by 7 bases and J by 4 bases, with 6 bases of the junction left unmatched.